This T cell receptor (beta chain) was found in a study of human T cells and chemical hapten exposure. Background on the study: Patients, mostly women, had alopecia areata, alopecia totalis or alopecia universalis. Slight volume differences across pooled libraries mainly accounted for varying per-sample TCR yields. Study-level results: Sensitization with DPC brought no change to TCRs above 1 in 1000 in frequency. As patch test score rose, PT1 expanded TCR counts tended to rise as well.

Time point described: patch test 3, about 24 weeks after DPC sensitization. Documented treatment: therapeutic diphenylcyclopropenone sensitization with weekly scalp DPC. Regarding this clonotype: Its specificity is not known.

MiXCR was run by TCRdb on the RACE reads, yielding one entry per CDR3 protein. The repertoire holds about 190,000 distinct CDR3 sequences, with approximately 26% as singletons. Germline CDR1 reads KGHDR; CDR2 reads SFDVKD. This CDR3 contains 18 residues. The V gene end was trimmed by 3 bases and the J gene end by 4 bases; junction bases not matched to a gene: 6. The sample in question was whole blood, obtained in connection with sensitization to the hapten diphenylcyclopropenone (DPC). The J gene is TRBJ2-1, the V gene TRBV24-1, with 15 positions matching TRBD2. This clonotype was obtained from a woman aged 40-49 years with alopecia areata. Some clones in this sample may be carry-over from other donors' samples. CDR3 amino acids: CATSDGGLAGGPYNEQFF. Here the CDR3 DNA reads TGTGCCACCAGTGATGGGGGACTAGCGGGAGGACCTTACAATGAGCAGTTCTTC.